These 11 T cell receptor beta chains came from one sample sequenced in a study of neurological immune-mediated disorders. From the 5' RACE reads, TCRdb called clonotypes with MiXCR, one entry per CDR3 protein. The sample has approximately 40,000 distinct CDR3 sequences; 3.8% are singletons. Sequenced sample: PBMCs. These receptors were collected from a man aged 25 to 40 with multiple sclerosis.

This clonotype came up many times. The chain employs TRBV28 and TRBJ1-3; unclear D gene. Germline V gene lookup returns CDR1 MDHEN and CDR2 SYDVKM. This CDR3 contains 16 residues. V lost 5 bases and J lost 0, with 14 bases in between. CDR3 residues: CASSPGRMSSGNTIYF. The CDR3 DNA reads as TGTGCCAGCAGTCCCGGACGGATGAGCTCTGGAAACACCATATATTTT.

This rearrangement joins TRBV5-6 to TRBJ2-7, with 8 positions matching TRBD1. Trimming cost V 0 bases and J 6 bases; bases outside gene matches: 5. Germline V CDR1 and CDR2: SGHDT, YYEEEE. The CDR3 length is 14 residues. Written as DNA, the CDR3 is TGTGCCAGCAGCTTGGCCAGGGGGCTCCTCGAGCAGTACTTC. Its protein is CASSLARGLLEQYF.

To note about this clonotype: A junction boundary mismatches the germline segment, possibly from a read error. J is TRBJ1-6 and V is TRBV27; TRBD1 agrees at 10 bases. Germline values: CDR1 MNHEY, CDR2 SMNVEV (reference sequence). The CDR3 has 15 residues. CDR3 DNA: TGTGCCAGCAGACTTGGGACAGGGGTAGCTTCACCCCTCAACTTT. It specifies CASRLGTGVASPLNF.

By sample share, this clonotype is medium-sized. The V and J genes are TRBV12-3 or TRBV12-4 and TRBJ2-5; 10 bases map to TRBD2. The CDR3 length is 14 residues. J lost 5 bases, V lost 6 bases, and 6 bases had no gene match. CDR3 coding DNA: TGTGCCAGCAGAATAGCGGGGGGCCCCGAGACCCAGTACTTC. It specifies CASRIAGGPETQYF.

The rearrangement uses TRBV4-1 and TRBJ2-5; D tentatively fits TRBD1 or TRBD2 (5 bases each). This CDR3 spans 15 amino acids. Germline lookup yields CDR1 MGHRA and CDR2 YSYEKL. V was shortened by 0 bases and J by 5 bases, with 13 bases between the two germline ends. The CDR3 DNA reads as TGCGCCAGCAGCCAAGAAGGGACCCGAGGGGAGACCCAGTACTTC. Translated: CASSQEGTRGETQYF.

The chain combines TRBV12-3 or TRBV12-4 with TRBJ1-3; D gene uncertain. Between the trimmed V and J ends, which lost 6 bases and 4 bases, there was a span of 16 bases. CDR3 length: 15 residues. This CDR3 reads CASSTEGRSGNTIYF. The CDR3 DNA is TGTGCCAGCAGCACCGAGGGTCGCTCCGGAAACACCATATATTTT.

This clonotype was counted ten times or more. CDR3 in amino acids: CASSPPPGRGQPQHF. The CDR3, as DNA: TGTGCCAGCTCACCACCACCAGGGAGGGGACAGCCCCAGCATTTT. The chain has TRBV18 and TRBJ1-5; possibly TRBD1 for D (5 bases). V shed 0 bases and J shed 7 bases, with 13 bases lying between them. Germline loops: CDR1 KGHSH, CDR2 LQKENI. The CDR3 sequence is 15 residues long. The whole variable domain, remainder taken from reference TRBV18 and TRBJ1-5, is NAGVMQNPRHLVRRRGQEARLRCSPMKGHSHVYWYRQLPEEGLKFMVYLQKENIIDESGMPKERFSAEFPKEGPSILRIQQVVRGDSAAYFCASSPPPGRGQPQHFGDGTRLSIL.

This clonotype was observed at least ten times. This sequence joins TRBV4-3 and TRBJ2-5, with TRBD2 matching over 9 bases. This CDR3 contains 18 residues. J was trimmed by 3 bases and V by 1 base; bases with no gene match: 12. Germline CDR1 LGHNA, CDR2 YSLEER. The CDR3 DNA is TGCGCCAGCAGCCAAGTTAAGAGGGTAGCGGGGGTAAAAGAGACCCAGTACTTC. The encoded protein is CASSQVKRVAGVKETQYF.

Concerning this clonotype itself: A single base separates this from a much larger clone, so it may be a read error. V gene TRBV29-1 combines with J gene TRBJ1-5, with TRBD1 matching over 8 bases. The CDR3 has 13 residues. Germline loops: CDR1 SQVTM, CDR2 ANQGSEA. CDR3 in amino acids: CSVEGQGAQPQNF. In DNA, the CDR3 is TGCAGCGTTGAAGGTCAGGGGGCTCAGCCCCAGAATTTT.

This clonotype was seen repeatedly, ten times or more. J is TRBJ2-1 and V is TRBV5-1; D is possibly TRBD1 or TRBD2 (6 bases each). Germline lookup yields CDR1 SGHRS and CDR2 YFSETQ. This CDR3 contains 18 residues. The germline V and J ends were trimmed by 0 bases and 8 bases, with 24 bases remaining between them. This CDR3 reads CASSLGSLRAGTTDEQFF. The CDR3 DNA is TGCGCCAGCAGCTTGGGTTCTTTGAGGGCGGGGACAACCGATGAGCAGTTCTTC.

In its sample, this clonotype was seen a few times. V gene TRBV20-1 combines with J gene TRBJ2-7; 9 bases fit TRBD1. Losses at the gene ends were 6 bases for V and 7 bases for J; bases not matched to a gene: 7. The CDR3 sequence is 12 residues long. Germline CDR1 and CDR2: DFQATT and SNEGSKA (reference sequence). CDR3 in DNA: TGCAGTGCACGGACAGGGGTTTTAGAGCAGTACTTC. Its translation: CSARTGVLEQYF.